This T cell receptor (beta chain) was recovered during a study of T-cell reconstitution after alpha-beta-depleted transplantation in children. This clonotype was detected a few times. Its cognate antigen is unknown. Unique molecular identifiers were incorporated into the prepared TCRbeta library. One entry per CDR3 protein results from TCRdb running MiXCR on the PCR reads. The sample has hundreds of thousands of distinct CDR3 sequences; about 12% are singletons. Study observations and caveats: Expanded clones from the graft, numbering several hundred, reportedly supplied alpha-beta T cells about two months after transplant. Some patients' high day-60 TCRbeta diversity was traced to surviving recipient T cells and thymic progenitors. By one year post-transplant, T-cell counts and diversity largely arose from T cells that were newly produced.

V lost 4 bases, J lost 4 bases, and 5 bases stayed unmatched. The CDR3 spans 14 residues. Germline V CDR1 and CDR2: SGHVS, FNYEAQ. The chain is built from TRBV7-6 and TRBJ2-7; TRBD2 aligns across 9 bases. Sequenced material: PBMCs, taken before TCRalphabeta/CD19-depleted stem cell transplant. The TCR originated in a girl aged 2 to 10 with congenital amegakaryocytic thrombocytopenia, due to receive a stem cell transplant. In nucleotides, the CDR3 is TGTGCCAGCAGCTCAGCGGGAGGAGTGTACGAGCAGTACTTC. Residues: CASSSAGGVYEQYF. Full variable domain (remainder filled in from reference TRBV7-6 and TRBJ2-7): GAGVSQSPRYKVTKRGQDVALRCDPISGHVSLYWYRQALGQGPEFLTYFNYEAQQDKSGLPNDRFSAERPEGSISTLTIQRTEQRDSAMYRCASSSAGGVYEQYFGPGTRLTVT.